A selection of T cell receptor beta chains follows, all from one sample in a study of blood T cell repertoires in COVID-19. Some clones are missing from TCRdb's copy, which holds only in-frame ones; the method was immunoSEQ multiplex PCR. The sample holds about 110,000 clones; under 85% are singletons and the top ten take more than 3.5%. The sequencing sample was made of peripheral blood. The origin of the receptors is an older woman with acute or convalescent COVID-19. The CDR3 runs from the conserved cysteine through the conserved F or W. The D gene is left open where the match is weak. Not every row has a clone size; where given, it reads once, few, many or a size class.

abundance	d_gene	j_gene	v_gene	CDR3nt	CDR3aa
NA	TRBD1	TRBJ2-6	TRBV19	TGTGCCAGTAGTCACCGGGACAGGGGGCCTGGGGCCAACGTCCTGACTTTC	CASSHRDRGPGANVLTF
NA	NA	TRBJ2-5	TRBV3-1/TRBV3-2	TGTGCCAGCAGCCTTTTGGGCATAATCCAAGAGACCCAGTACTTC	CASSLLGIIQETQYF
NA	NA	TRBJ1-5	TRBV6-5	TGTGCCAGCAGCGGCGATTATGGGGGGAATCAGCCCCAGCATTTT	CASSGDYGGNQPQHF
NA	TRBD1	TRBJ1-4	TRBV11-2	TGTGCCAGCAGCTTTGACAGGGGGCGTGCTAATGAAAAACTGTTTTTT	CASSFDRGRANEKLFF
NA	NA	TRBJ1-2	TRBV28	TGTGCCAGCAGCCCCCTGAGCCTATCGAACTATGGCTACACCTTC	CASSPLSLSNYGYTF
NA	TRBD1	TRBJ2-6	TRBV5-4	TGTGCCAGCAGGGGACAGGGGGCCGCCGCGAGGGCCAACGTCCTGACTTTC	CASRGQGAAARANVLTF
NA	TRBD1	TRBJ1-2	TRBV28	TGTGCCAGCAGTCGCGGGGACAGGGGGATAGCTAACTATGGCTACACCTTC	CASSRGDRGIANYGYTF
NA	NA	TRBJ2-1	TRBV28	TGTGCCAGCAGAACAGATGGTGAGCAGTTCTTC	CASRTDGEQFF
few	NA	TRBJ2-2	TRBV5-1	TGCGCCAGCAGCCCTGATACTACGAACACCGGGGAGCTGTTTTTT	CASSPDTTNTGELFF
NA	NA	TRBJ2-1	TRBV7-9	TGTGCCAGCAGCGGGGCTAGTACGGATGAGCAGTTCTTC	CASSGASTDEQFF
NA	NA	TRBJ1-2	TRBV28	TGTGCCAGCAGTTTAAAATACGGCTATGGCTACACCTTC	CASSLKYGYGYTF
once	NA	TRBJ2-7	TRBV5-8	TGTGCCAGCAGCTCTATTAATGGCGGCTCCTACGAGCAGTACTTC	CASSSINGGSYEQYF
NA	NA	TRBJ1-3	TRBV28	TGTGCCAGCAGTTTGGGCAGTTCTGGAAACACCATATATTTT	CASSLGSSGNTIYF
few	NA	TRBJ2-7	TRBV19	TGTGCCAGTAGCCTTCCGGGAGACGAGCAGTACTTC	CASSLPGDEQYF
NA	NA	TRBJ1-2	TRBV12-3/TRBV12-4	TGTGCCACCAGGACAGCCTTGGGCTACACCTTC	CATRTALGYTF
NA	TRBD1	TRBJ1-1	TRBV19	TGTGCCAGTATTCCGCGGACAGGGCCCCCTGAAGCTTTCTTT	CASIPRTGPPEAFF
NA	TRBD1	TRBJ1-4	TRBV9	TGTGCCAGCAGCGTACAGACAGGGAATAATGAAAAACTGTTTTTT	CASSVQTGNNEKLFF
NA	TRBD2	TRBJ2-3	TRBV18	TGTGCCAGCTCACCTGTCGGACTAGGCGCAGATACGCAGTATTTT	CASSPVGLGADTQYF
NA	NA	TRBJ2-1	TRBV24-1	TGTGCCGCGCAGGACAGTTTAAACAATGAGCAGTTCTTC	CAAQDSLNNEQFF
NA	TRBD1	TRBJ2-3	TRBV29-1	TGCAGCGTTGATCCCGGGACAGGGGGACCAGATACGCAGTATTTT	CSVDPGTGGPDTQYF
NA	NA	TRBJ1-1	TRBV28	TGTGCCAGCAGTTTGGAGGGGTGGCTTTTCTTT	CASSLEGWLFF
NA	NA	TRBJ2-3	TRBV19	TGTGCCAGTAGTATAGGTCGGAGCACAGATACGCAGTATTTT	CASSIGRSTDTQYF
once	NA	TRBJ1-5	TRBV6-6	TGTGCCAGCAGTTACAATAGCGGCGCTCGCCACCAGCCCCAGCATTTT	CASSYNSGARHQPQHF
NA	TRBD2	TRBJ2-1	TRBV28	TGTGCCAGCGGGCGGGGGTACAATGAGCAGTTCTTC	CASGRGYNEQFF
NA	TRBD1	TRBJ2-1	TRBV24-1	TGTGCCACCAGTGACCCGGGACAGGGGGCATCGTATGAGCAGTTCTTC	CATSDPGQGASYEQFF
once	TRBD1	TRBJ1-6	TRBV7-2	TGTGCCAGCAGCTTGTTGGGACAGGGCCTTAGGCGGAAGTCACCCCTCCACTTT	CASSLLGQGLRRKSPLHF
NA	TRBD1	TRBJ1-6	TRBV28	TGTGCCAGCAGTCCACAGGGGGTTTCCTATAATTCACCCCTCCACTTT	CASSPQGVSYNSPLHF
NA	NA	TRBJ1-2	TRBV12-5	TGTGCTAGTGGTTTGGCGGATCGGGGAAAGGGCTACACCTTC	CASGLADRGKGYTF
NA	NA	TRBJ1-2	TRBV10-3	TGTGCCATCAGTCCCGCAGCTAACTATGGCTACACCTTC	CAISPAANYGYTF
NA	NA	TRBJ1-3	TRBV18	TGTGCCAGCTCACCGTTAGGGGAAGTGTCTGGAAACACCATATATTTT	CASSPLGEVSGNTIYF
NA	NA	TRBJ2-1	TRBV5-6	TGTGCCAGCAGCTTCGGAGGGGGCGCCGACAATGAGCAGTTCTTC	CASSFGGGADNEQFF
NA	NA	TRBJ1-2	TRBV9	TGTGCCAGCAGCCCAAGCGGGGTGAGAAACTATGGCTACACCTTC	CASSPSGVRNYGYTF
NA	TRBD2	TRBJ2-7	TRBV6-5	TGTGCCAGCAAACGGGGGGGCCTGACCCCCTACGAGCAGTACTTC	CASKRGGLTPYEQYF
NA	TRBD2	TRBJ2-1	TRBV5-4	TGTGCCAGCAGCGGACTAGCGGGGGGGCGAGGTGAGCAGTTCTTC	CASSGLAGGRGEQFF
once	NA	TRBJ1-1	TRBV15	TGTGCCACCAGCCCCTCCCGTTTCAACACTGAAGCTTTCTTT	CATSPSRFNTEAFF
NA	NA	TRBJ2-6	TRBV28	TGTGCCAGCAGGACCCCGGGTAACGGGTTCGTCTCTGGGGCCAACGTCCTGACTTTC	CASRTPGNGFVSGANVLTF
NA	NA	TRBJ1-5	TRBV28	TGTGCCAGCCGCCAGGAAAATCAGCCCCAGCATTTT	CASRQENQPQHF
once	TRBD1	TRBJ2-6	TRBV9	TGTGCCAGCAGCGAAACCACAGGGGCGGGGGCCAACGTCCTGACTTTC	CASSETTGAGANVLTF
few	NA	TRBJ1-5	TRBV28	TGTGCCAGCAGCCTAATCTCAGGCTATCCCCAGCATTTT	CASSLISGYPQHF
NA	NA	TRBJ2-2	TRBV11-2	TGTGCCAGCAGCTCTAGGCACGGTCCCGGGGAGCTGTTTTTT	CASSSRHGPGELFF
NA	TRBD1	TRBJ2-5	TRBV5-1	TGCGCCAGCAGCTTGGCCGGGACAGGGACGCGGTCCCAGTACTTC	CASSLAGTGTRSQYF
NA	NA	TRBJ1-1	TRBV3-1/TRBV3-2	TGTGCCAGCAGCCAACGGGGGGGATCACAGAACACTGAAGCTTTCTTT	CASSQRGGSQNTEAFF
once	TRBD1	TRBJ1-6	TRBV9	TGTGCCAGCAGCGCTAAGGGACAGTTGAATTCACCCCTCCACTTT	CASSAKGQLNSPLHF
NA	NA	TRBJ1-2	TRBV7-9	TGTGCCAGCAGCTTCAGGGATTTGGGCTACACCTTC	CASSFRDLGYTF
NA	TRBD1	TRBJ2-1	TRBV13	TGTGCCAGCAGCAAACTACAGGGGGCGGGCAATGAGCAGTTCTTC	CASSKLQGAGNEQFF
NA	NA	TRBJ1-2	TRBV7-2	TGTGCCAGCAGCCAAAGCGCTCAGAGGGATGGCTACACCTTC	CASSQSAQRDGYTF
once	TRBD1	TRBJ1-6	TRBV3-1/TRBV3-2	TGTGCCAGCAGCGGGATGGGACAGCAAAATTCACCCCTCCACTTT	CASSGMGQQNSPLHF
NA	NA	TRBJ2-4	TRBV4-2	TGTGCCAGCAGCCAGGTTGGAGGGGCTAGCGACCCTTGGTTGGCCAAAAACATTCAGTACTTC	CASSQVGGASDPWLAKNIQYF
NA	NA	TRBJ1-6	TRBV6-1	TGTGCCAGCAGTGAAAGAGAAAATAATTCACCCCTCCACTTT	CASSERENNSPLHF
NA	TRBD1	TRBJ1-2	TRBV5-1	TGCGCCAGCAGCCGGATACAGGGGGCGTATGGCTACACCTTC	CASSRIQGAYGYTF